Below are 14 T cell receptor beta chains sequenced from a single sample in a study of T cell responses to AZD1222 COVID-19 vaccine. Sequencing used immunoSEQ multiplex PCR; TCRdb keeps in-frame clones, though not all of them. This table has 85,000 to 100,000 clones, roughly 91% appearing once. Here the sequenced sample was peripheral blood, taken on day 0 of AZD1222 vaccination. The source is an adult in good health.

The rearrangement links TRBV27 to TRBJ1-2; 9 nucleotides align to TRBD1. J was trimmed by 4 bases and V by 5 bases; bases with no gene match: 2. The CDR3 loop spans 13 amino acids. Looked up from germline, CDR1 is MNHEY and CDR2 is SMNVEV (reference sequence). The CDR3 DNA is TGTGCCAGCAGTACAGGGGGCGGCTATGGCTACACCTTC. Translated: CASSTGGGYGYTF.

The rearrangement links TRBV28 to TRBJ1-2, with 8 bases fitting TRBD1. Germline values: CDR1 MDHEN, CDR2 SYDVKM. Losses at the gene ends were 6 bases for V and 8 bases for J; bases not matched to a gene: 14. CDR3 size: 15 residues. CDR3 DNA: TGTGCCAGCAGAGAATTAAGGGGACAGGCGGGGGGCTACACCTTC. Translating gives CASRELRGQAGGYTF.

V gene TRBV15 combines with J gene TRBJ2-2; D is unresolved. Germline lookup yields CDR1 LNHNV and CDR2 YYDKDF (reference sequence). V shed 1 base and J shed 1 base, with 7 bases lying between them. This CDR3 has 15 amino acids. The CDR3 bases are TGTGCCACCAGCAGAGTCGGGTTGAACACCGGGGAGCTGTTTTTT. Translating it yields CATSRVGLNTGELFF.

This rearrangement joins TRBV4-3 to TRBJ2-1; D ambiguous. CDR1 and CDR2 (germline): LGHNA, YSLEER. The CDR3 covers 15 residues. The V gene lost 0 bases and the J gene lost 8 bases, with 14 bases spanning the gap. Here the CDR3 reads CASSQDVSGPDEQFF. CDR3 nucleotides: TGCGCCAGCAGCCAAGATGTGTCAGGTCCGGATGAGCAGTTCTTC.

The chain joins TRBV9 to TRBJ1-6; D possibly corresponds to TRBD1 (5 bases). The germline V gene encodes CDR1 SGDLS and CDR2 YYNGEE. This CDR3 comprises 13 residues. Between the trimmed V and J ends, which lost 3 bases and 9 bases, there was a span of 10 bases. The CDR3 bases are TGTGCCAGCAGCGCGGGGGTGGGTTCACCCCTCCACTTT. This gives the protein CASSAGVGSPLHF.

This clone was seen just once. The V and J genes are TRBV5-1 and TRBJ2-6; 7 nucleotides line up with TRBD1. Germline V gene lookup returns CDR1 SGHRS and CDR2 YFSETQ. V lost 1 base and J lost 4; bases outside the gene matches: 8. This CDR3 is built from 17 residues. CDR3 nucleotide sequence: TGCGCCAGCAGCTTGAGGACAGGAAATGTAGGGGCCAACGTCCTGACTTTC. It encodes CASSLRTGNVGANVLTF.

The chain links TRBV5-1 to TRBJ1-1, with D unclear. V was shortened by 0 bases and J by 3 bases, with 9 bases between the two germline ends. The germline gives CDR1 SGHRS, CDR2 YFSETQ. CDR3 length: 14 amino acids. CDR3 sequence reads: CASSLEAVDTEAFF. The CDR3 coding sequence is TGCGCCAGCAGCTTGGAAGCGGTGGACACTGAAGCTTTCTTT.

The rearrangement uses TRBV25-1 and TRBJ1-1, with 7 bases that match TRBD1. The germline V gene encodes CDR1 MGHDK and CDR2 SYGVNS. This CDR3 is 16 amino acids long. With 1 base clipped from V and 5 bases from J, the junction kept 10 bases outside the gene matches. The chain's CDR3 is CASSELGGSPKTEAFF. The CDR3 DNA follows: TGTGCCAGCAGTGAATTAGGGGGCAGTCCCAAGACTGAAGCTTTCTTT.

This sequence joins TRBV7-2 and TRBJ1-1; no definite D call. In germline, CDR1 is SGHTA, CDR2 FQGNSA. V gave up 1 base and J gave up 5 bases, with 8 bases separating them. This CDR3 spans 13 amino acids. In DNA form, the CDR3 reads TGTGCCAGCAGCTTAGTGTTCGGGACTGAAGCTTTCTTT. Protein: CASSLVFGTEAFF.

The chain uses TRBV19 and TRBJ1-5; D gene ambiguous. The ends were cut back, 3 bases at V and 4 bases at J, with 7 bases in the middle. The CDR3 is 13 residues long. Germline assignment: CDR1 LNHDA and CDR2 SQIVND (reference sequence). The CDR3 DNA is TGTGCCAGTAGTATTTTGGTGAATCAGCCCCAGCATTTT. Translation: CASSILVNQPQHF. The variable domain in full, with the rest retrieved from reference TRBV19 and TRBJ1-5, is DGGITQSPKYLFRKEGQNVTLSCEQNLNHDAMYWYRQDPGQGLRLIYYSQIVNDFQKGDIAEGYSVSREKKESFPLTVTSAQKNPTAFYLCASSILVNQPQHFGDGTRLSIL.

The chain combines TRBV10-3 with TRBJ2-3; 8 bases agree with TRBD1. CDR3 length: 13 amino acids. Germline CDR1 reads ENHRY; CDR2 reads SYGVKD. V lost 10 bases and J lost 0; bases outside the gene matches: 3. As DNA, the CDR3 is TGTGCCACCAGACAGGGGAGCACAGATACGCAGTATTTT. As protein: CATRQGSTDTQYF.

This clone was detected once. The CDR3 nucleotides are TGTGCCTGGAGTAACGGCTTCTCTGGAAACACCATATATTTT. Translating gives CAWSNGFSGNTIYF. J is TRBJ1-3 and V is TRBV30; D not certain. This CDR3 is 14 amino acids long. The V and J ends lost 2 bases and 0 bases respectively, with 8 bases between them. Germline CDR1 and CDR2: GTSNPN and SVGIG (reference sequence).

V gene TRBV28 combines with J gene TRBJ1-5; possibly TRBD1 for D (5 bases). The CDR3 runs to 13 residues. The V gene lost 8 bases and the J gene lost 2 bases, with 10 bases spanning the gap. Germline-derived CDR1 and CDR2 are MDHEN and SYDVKM. The CDR3 protein is CASRDGGNQPQHF. In DNA form, the CDR3 reads TGTGCCAGCCGGGACGGGGGCAATCAGCCCCAGCATTTT.

This chain uses TRBV6-5 with TRBJ2-3; 11 bases align to TRBD2. The germline gives CDR1 MNHEY, CDR2 SVGAGI. This CDR3 comprises 15 residues. V was clipped by 9 bases and J by 5 bases; unmatched bases: 10. This chain's CDR3 is CASLSLAGGRDTQYF. Here the CDR3 DNA reads TGTGCCAGTCTGAGTTTAGCGGGGGGGCGAGATACGCAGTATTTT.